The 24 T cell receptor beta chains listed next were all sequenced from one sample in a study of blood T cell repertoires in COVID-19. Here immunoSEQ multiplex PCR was the method, and the copy in TCRdb shows in-frame clones only, minus some. The repertoire holds 300,000 or so clones, with 85% to 90% as singletons. The source material was PBMCs or T cells enriched from blood (not recorded which). The receptors stem from a woman under 30 who had recovered from COVID-19.

The chain links TRBV30 to TRBJ1-1, with 8 positions matching TRBD1. CDR1 and CDR2 from the germline V gene are GTSNPN and SVGIG (reference sequence). The junction had 5 bases not matched to a gene; V was cut back by 4 bases and J by 4 bases. The length of the CDR3 is 13 residues. CDR3 sequence (DNA): TGTGCCTGGACCAGGGGGCAATCCACTGAAGCTTTCTTT. Encoded protein: CAWTRGQSTEAFF. Based on the CDR3 plus reference TRBV30 and TRBJ1-1, the full variable domain is SQTIHQWPATLVQPVGSPLSLECTVEGTSNPNLYWYRQAAGRGLQLLFYSVGIGQISSEVPQNLSASRPQDRQFILSSKKLLLSDSGFYLCAWTRGQSTEAFFGQGTRLTVV.

CDR3 in amino acids: CASNSGGEAYNEQFF. The CDR3 bases are TGTGCCAGCAACAGTGGAGGGGAAGCCTACAATGAGCAGTTCTTC. V and J are TRBV9 and TRBJ2-1; D is perhaps TRBD2 (6 bases). Trimming took off 6 bases at V and 2 bases at J, with 15 bases between the two ends. The CDR3 totals 15 residues. Germline V lookup: CDR1 SGDLS, CDR2 YYNGEE.

The rearrangement joins TRBV19 to TRBJ1-1, with D possibly being TRBD1 (6 bases). The CDR3 runs to 13 residues. CDR1 and CDR2 (germline): LNHDA, SQIVND (reference sequence). The ends were cut back, 2 bases at V and 4 bases at J, with 8 bases in the middle. DNA of the CDR3: TGTGCCAGTAGTATAAGGGGGAGCACTGAAGCTTTCTTT. As protein: CASSIRGSTEAFF. Complete variable domain (other parts from reference TRBV19 and TRBJ1-1): DGGITQSPKYLFRKEGQNVTLSCEQNLNHDAMYWYRQDPGQGLRLIYYSQIVNDFQKGDIAEGYSVSREKKESFPLTVTSAQKNPTAFYLCASSIRGSTEAFFGQGTRLTVV.

The gene calls are TRBV5-1 and TRBJ2-5; D is perhaps TRBD1 (6 bases). Deletions cut 0 bases from V and 5 bases from J, with 14 bases between. The CDR3 totals 15 residues. Germline V lookup: CDR1 SGHRS, CDR2 YFSETQ. The CDR3 spells CASSLVAGAGETQYF. Here the CDR3 DNA reads TGCGCCAGCAGCTTGGTAGCAGGGGCTGGGGAGACCCAGTACTTC.

This chain joins TRBV5-1 and TRBJ2-1; 11 positions agree with TRBD2. V trimming: 3 bases; J trimming: 7 bases; junction bases outside the gene matches: 12. The CDR3 has 17 residues. The germline V gene encodes CDR1 SGHRS and CDR2 YFSETQ. The CDR3 DNA reads as TGCGCCAGCAGCTACGGGACTAGCGGACTTGCAGTTAATGAGCAGTTCTTC. It yields the protein CASSYGTSGLAVNEQFF. Variable domain in full (rest from reference TRBV5-1 and TRBJ2-1): KAGVTQTPRYLIKTRGQQVTLSCSPISGHRSVSWYQQTPGQGLQFLFEYFSETQRNKGNFPGRFSGRQFSNSRSEMNVSTLELGDSALYLCASSYGTSGLAVNEQFFGPGTRLTVL.

The sample holds one count of this clone. The V gene is TRBV6-5, the J gene TRBJ2-7; possible D gene TRBD2, 6 bases. Germline V lookup: CDR1 MNHEY, CDR2 SVGAGI. This CDR3 comprises 15 residues. The ends were cut back, 5 bases at V and 2 bases at J, with 16 bases in the middle. CDR3 coding DNA: TGTGCCAGCAGTAACCTAGGGGACTTTACCTACGAGCAGTACTTC. Protein: CASSNLGDFTYEQYF.

The rearrangement links TRBV24-1 to TRBJ2-5, with a weak D call TRBD2 (5 bases). Germline assignment: CDR1 KGHDR and CDR2 SFDVKD. Trimming stripped 4 bases from V and 5 bases from J, with 13 bases between. The length of the CDR3 is 14 residues. The CDR3 spells CATSDTTPGETQYF. In nucleotides, the CDR3 is TGTGCCACCAGTGACACCACCCCGGGGGAGACCCAGTACTTC.

V is TRBV14 and J is TRBJ2-1; 8 bases are shared with TRBD2. CDR1 and CDR2 (germline): SGHDN, FVKESK. With V trimmed by 2 bases and J by 1 base, 10 bases remained unmatched. This CDR3 has 18 residues. The CDR3 protein is CASSQSYYSGRSYNEQFF. The CDR3 DNA sequence: TGTGCCAGCAGCCAAAGTTACTACAGCGGGAGATCCTACAATGAGCAGTTCTTC.

This clone turned up a few times. The chain uses TRBV19 and TRBJ2-7; D possibly corresponds to TRBD2 (6 bases). With 10 bases removed from V and 0 bases from J, the gap between germline ends came to 10 bases. The CDR3 runs 12 residues. Germline lookup yields CDR1 LNHDA and CDR2 SQIVND (reference sequence). The CDR3 DNA follows: TGTGCCACTAGCGACAGCTCCTACGAGCAGTACTTC. Its protein product is CATSDSSYEQYF.

Regarding this clone: A single base separates this from a much larger clone, so it may be a read error. The rearrangement links TRBV6-5 to TRBJ2-2, with D uncertain. CDR1 is MNHEY and CDR2 is SVGAGI in the germline V gene. The CDR3 is made up of 12 amino acids. With 5 bases removed from V and 1 base from J, the gap between germline ends came to 2 bases. DNA for the CDR3: TGTGCCAGCAGTCTGAACACCGGGGAGCTGTTTTTT. This codes for CASSLNTGELFF.

This clone has just one count. V gene TRBV3-1 (or the pseudogene TRBV3-2) combines with J gene TRBJ1-1; 8 bases agree with TRBD1. From germline, CDR1 is LGHDT and CDR2 YNNKEL (reference sequence). The ends lost 2 bases at V and 1 base at J; junction bases unmatched: 0. The CDR3 loop spans 14 amino acids. CDR3 in amino acids: CASSQQGANTEAFF. CDR3 sequence (DNA): TGTGCCAGCAGCCAACAGGGGGCGAACACTGAAGCTTTCTTT.

The rearrangement uses TRBV7-6 and TRBJ1-5; the match to TRBD1 covers 9 bases. This CDR3 comprises 17 residues. V shed 4 bases and J 0 bases; nucleotides not matched to a gene: 7. Looked up from germline, CDR1 is SGHVS and CDR2 is FNYEAQ. CDR3 sequence: CASSSGQGFLSNQPQHF. The DNA of the CDR3 is TGTGCCAGCAGCTCGGGACAGGGATTCCTTAGCAATCAGCCCCAGCATTTT.

The rearrangement links TRBV20-1 to TRBJ1-2, with a possible D match to TRBD1 (5 bases). Trimming pared 2 bases from V and 8 bases from J, leaving 9 bases between. This CDR3 contains 11 residues. CDR1 DFQATT and CDR2 SNEGSKA come from the germline V gene (reference sequence). The CDR3 here is CSARLQGGYTF. CDR3 nucleotide sequence: TGCAGTGCTAGACTTCAGGGCGGCTACACCTTC.

This clone was found a few times. The chain has TRBV7-8 and TRBJ1-1, with 9 nucleotides matching TRBD1. V lost 6 bases to trimming and J lost 6 bases; unmatched junction nucleotides: 11. The CDR3 is 15 residues long. The V gene's germline CDR1 is SGHVS and CDR2 FQNEAQ. Here the CDR3 reads CASSTHGTGIAEAFF. The CDR3 region has the DNA TGTGCCAGCAGTACCCATGGGACAGGGATCGCTGAAGCTTTCTTT.

This clone has just one count. The chain recombines TRBV7-9 with TRBJ2-2; a weak D match, TRBD2 (6 bases). This CDR3 is 14 amino acids long. The V end was cut by 0 bases, the J end by 6 bases, with 8 bases between. CDR1 is SEHNR, CDR2 FQNEAQ, per germline (reference sequence). The CDR3 DNA follows: TGTGCCAGCAGCTTAGCGTGGGGGGCCGGGGAGCTGTTTTTT. Residues: CASSLAWGAGELFF.

The chain has TRBV19 and TRBJ1-5; maybe TRBD1 (5 bases). The germline V gene encodes CDR1 LNHDA and CDR2 SQIVND (reference sequence). V lost 6 bases, J lost 2 bases, and 11 bases lay in between. The CDR3 consists of 14 residues. The CDR3: CASRSREGNQPQHF. CDR3 nucleotides: TGTGCCAGTAGGTCCAGGGAGGGCAATCAGCCCCAGCATTTT.

This chain uses TRBV5-6 with TRBJ1-4; D call uncertain. The CDR3 has 13 amino acids. Germline V CDR1 and CDR2: SGHDT, YYEEEE. V was trimmed by 4 bases and J by 8 bases, leaving 12 bases between them. The CDR3 is CASSRIREEKLFF. The CDR3 DNA reads TGTGCCAGCAGCCGGATCCGGGAGGAAAAACTGTTTTTT.

J is TRBJ1-3 and V is TRBV4-1; D is possibly TRBD1 (5 bases). The V and J ends lost 1 base and 0 bases respectively, with 10 bases between them. The germline V gene encodes CDR1 MGHRA and CDR2 YSYEKL. CDR3 length: 16 amino acids. CDR3 sequence (DNA): TGCGCCAGCAGCCAAGTGGGGGGAGGCTCTGGAAACACCATATATTTT. As protein: CASSQVGGGSGNTIYF.

The V and J genes are TRBV30 and TRBJ2-3; 9 nucleotides agree with TRBD1. With V trimmed by 5 bases and J by 4 bases, 10 bases remained unmatched. Germline CDR1 GTSNPN, CDR2 SVGIG (reference sequence). The CDR3 totals 15 residues. CDR3 nucleotide sequence: TGTGCCTGGGAACAGGGGGCGATCGGGTCAGATACGCAGTATTTT. This sequence encodes CAWEQGAIGSDTQYF.

The gene calls are TRBV6-4 and TRBJ1-2; 11 bases are a match to TRBD1. V gave up 9 bases and J gave up 6 bases; unmatched junction bases: 9. This CDR3 has 14 residues. Germline V gene lookup returns CDR1 MRHNA and CDR2 SNTAGT. The CDR3 DNA reads as TGTGCCAGGACTAGGGACAGGGGGTCAAATGGCTACACCTTC. It translates to CARTRDRGSNGYTF.

For the CDR3, the DNA is TGTGCCATCAGTGACCCAAAGGATGCAGGGTGGGTGAGAGAGACCCAGTACTTC. Its translation: CAISDPKDAGWVRETQYF. The chain couples TRBV10-3 to TRBJ2-5, with D perhaps TRBD1 (5 bases). The CDR3 runs to 18 residues. The germline gives CDR1 ENHRY, CDR2 SYGVKD. Trimming stripped 3 bases from V and 4 bases from J, with 24 bases between.

The table lists this clone with a few counts. The chain joins TRBV7-2 to TRBJ2-1; perhaps TRBD2 as D (5 bases). V was trimmed by 1 base and J by 7 bases, leaving 11 bases between them. The CDR3 runs to 14 residues. Germline CDR1 and CDR2: SGHTA and FQGNSA. This chain's CDR3 is CASSLERRSNEQFF. As DNA, the CDR3 is TGTGCCAGCAGCTTAGAGCGGAGGTCAAATGAGCAGTTCTTC.

The chain combines TRBV5-1 with TRBJ1-1, with D maybe TRBD1 (5 bases). The V gene lost 0 bases and the J gene lost 0 bases, with 15 bases spanning the gap. Germline V gene sequence: CDR1 SGHRS, CDR2 YFSETQ. This CDR3 has 17 amino acids. The CDR3 here is CASSLARAYSLNTEAFF. Here the CDR3 DNA reads TGCGCCAGCAGCTTGGCCAGGGCGTATTCCCTGAACACTGAAGCTTTCTTT.

The chain is built from TRBV7-3 and TRBJ1-1; D gene unclear. V was cut by 2 bases and J by 3 bases, with 7 bases left in between. Germline V gene data show CDR1 as SGHTA and CDR2 as FQGTGA. CDR3 length equals 13 residues. In DNA form, the CDR3 reads TGTGCCAGCAGCTTACGGTCGGACACTGAAGCTTTCTTT. It translates to CASSLRSDTEAFF.